This is a list of T cell receptor beta chains from one sample in a study of cytomegalovirus exposure and HLA in healthy donors. Here immunoSEQ multiplex PCR was the method, and the copy in TCRdb shows in-frame clones only, minus some. The sample has 150,000 to 200,000 clones; approximately 96% are singletons. Sequenced material: PBMCs. These receptor sequences come from a woman under 30 in good health and CMV-seronegative. Both conserved end residues are part of each CDR3. A D gene is named only where the DNA matches it firmly. Clone size is stated in some rows and not others, as once, few, many or a class when expanded.

d_gene	v_gene	abundance	j_gene	CDR3nt	CDR3aa
TRBD1	TRBV4-3	.	TRBJ2-7	TGCGCCAGCAGCCAAATTAGGACAGGGGCTATCTACGAGCAGTACTTC	CASSQIRTGAIYEQYF
.	TRBV7-9	.	TRBJ2-5	TGTGCCAGCAGCTTAATGGGTGCGGGGGCTGGGGAGACCCAGTACTTC	CASSLMGAGAGETQYF
.	TRBV9	.	TRBJ2-7	TGTGCCAGCAGCAACGGATTTGGGGGCAACGAGCAGTACTTC	CASSNGFGGNEQYF
.	TRBV7-9	.	TRBJ2-7	TGTGCCAGCAGCGCCACAGGGAGGGTGCACTTC	CASSATGRVHF
.	TRBV5-4	.	TRBJ1-3	TGTGCCAGCAGCTTCGGGGGGGCTGGAAACACCATATATTTT	CASSFGGAGNTIYF
TRBD2	TRBV7-6	.	TRBJ2-5	TGTGCCAGCAGCCGAGGCGGGGGATACAGGTCCCAAGAGACCCAGTACTTC	CASSRGGGYRSQETQYF
.	TRBV6-5	.	TRBJ2-6	TGTGCCAGCAGTTACCCGTCAGGCTCTGGGGCCAACGTCCTGACTTTC	CASSYPSGSGANVLTF
.	TRBV4-1	.	TRBJ2-3	TGCGCCAGCAGCCAAGGAGGGGACTGGAAAAGGGCGCAGTATTTT	CASSQGGDWKRAQYF
.	TRBV5-6	.	TRBJ2-3	TGTGCCAGCAGCGCACTCCTCACAGATACGCAGTATTTT	CASSALLTDTQYF
TRBD1	TRBV6-1	once	TRBJ1-2	TGTGCCAGCAGTGGGACGGGACAGGGCGGAGGCTACACCTTC	CASSGTGQGGGYTF
.	TRBV6-5	.	TRBJ2-7	TGTGCCAGCAGTTACTCGAAACTTGTTACCTACGAGCAGTACTTC	CASSYSKLVTYEQYF
TRBD1	TRBV7-9	.	TRBJ2-7	TGTGCCAGCAGCTTACCCCTCCACGGACAGGGGGCTTTGTACGAGCAGTACTTC	CASSLPLHGQGALYEQYF
TRBD1	TRBV7-2	.	TRBJ1-1	TGTGCCAGCAGCTTTGGGACAGGGTTTTTATCTGAAGCTTTCTTT	CASSFGTGFLSEAFF
TRBD1	TRBV6-5	.	TRBJ1-2	TGTGCCAGCAGTTCAAGACAGGGGAATGGCTACACCTTC	CASSSRQGNGYTF
.	TRBV7-9	.	TRBJ2-5	TGTGCCAGCAGCTTCAGGGGCGGGGAGACCCAGTACTTC	CASSFRGGETQYF
.	TRBV6-1	.	TRBJ1-1	TGTGCCAGCAGTGTTTACCGCGATCCAGCTTTCTTT	CASSVYRDPAFF